This T cell receptor beta chain originates from a study of blood T cells in healthy people across ages. Next came a second PCR, run for roughly 6 to 11 cycles, which used a sample-barcoded 5' primer along with a J-beta primer mix. TCRdb reanalysed the 5' RACE reads using MiXCR and keeps one entry per CDR3 protein. The sample yields roughly 1.5 million distinct CDR3 sequences, 35% to 45% seen once. The V gene end was trimmed by 1 base and the J gene end by 4 bases; junction bases not matched to a gene: 10. The CDR3 loop spans 17 amino acids. Comments on this clonotype: Its antigen is as yet unknown.

Study-wide results and limits: The lack of PBMC sorting stopped any conclusive naive versus antigen-experienced comparison.

The receptor's source is a woman under 30 in good health. This rearrangement joins TRBV12-3 or TRBV12-4 to TRBJ2-1; 7 positions match TRBD2. Sequenced material: blood. The CDR3 sequence: CASSLGLPASGYNEQFF. The CDR3 DNA reads TGTGCCAGCAGTTTAGGACTTCCGGCTAGCGGATACAATGAGCAGTTCTTC.